One sample yielded the 4 T cell receptor beta chains listed below, sequenced in a study of blood T cells in healthy people across ages. The second PCR ran roughly 7 to 11 cycles with a sample-barcoded 5' primer and J-beta primers. TCRdb recomputed calls from the 5' RACE reads with MiXCR, one row per CDR3 protein. The repertoire holds 500,000 to 650,000 distinct CDR3 sequences, approximately 26% seen once, with 3% to 4% in the top ten. A further study also used this sample, focusing on T cells of mothers and their children.

Sequencing was performed on blood. The receptors originated from a boy between 2 and 10 years old in good health.

J is TRBJ2-3 and V is TRBV5-4, with TRBD2 matching 12 bases. Germline V gene sequence: CDR1 SGHNT, CDR2 YYREEE (reference sequence). There are 15 residues in the CDR3. J gave up 5 bases and V 4 bases, and 5 bases lay outside the gene matches. Here the CDR3 DNA reads TGTGCCAGCAGCGACAAGACTAGCGGGGGAGATACGCAGTATTTT. Translation: CASSDKTSGGDTQYF.

The chain has TRBV7-9 and TRBJ2-7, with TRBD1 identical over 10 bases. V dropped 5 bases and J dropped 3; count of bases not matched to a gene: 7. From germline, CDR1 is SEHNR and CDR2 FQNEAQ (reference sequence). The CDR3 runs to 15 residues. CDR3 bases: TGTGCCAGCAGCCCGCGGGGACAGGGGTACTACGAGCAGTACTTC. It encodes CASSPRGQGYYEQYF.

This clonotype was found once. This chain's CDR3 is CASSATGRGGQNIQYF. The CDR3 DNA reads TGTGCCAGCAGCGCCACAGGTCGGGGGGGCCAAAACATTCAGTACTTC. The V and J genes are TRBV9 and TRBJ2-4, with 8 bases identical to TRBD2. This CDR3 has 16 residues. J lost 5 bases, V lost 3 bases, and 10 bases had no gene match. Germline CDR1 reads SGDLS; CDR2 reads YYNGEE. Full variable domain (missing parts from reference TRBV9 and TRBJ2-4): DSGVTQTPKHLITATGQRVTLRCSPRSGDLSVYWYQQSLDQGLQFLIQYYNGEERAKGNILERFSAQQFPDLHSELNLSSLELGDSALYFCASSATGRGGQNIQYFGAGTRLSVL.

The chain joins TRBV30 to TRBJ1-2; D may be TRBD1 (5 bases). The V and J ends lost 7 bases and 6 bases respectively, with 18 bases between them. Germline values: CDR1 GTSNPN, CDR2 SVGIG (reference sequence). CDR3 length: 13 amino acids. The CDR3 DNA reads TGTGCCTATAGCAGGGCAAGGGAAAATGGCTACACCTTC. Amino acid sequence: CAYSRARENGYTF.